This TCR beta chain stems from a study of blood T cell repertoires in COVID-19. Overall study: Collection of acute and convalescent COVID-19 samples took place in the United States, Italy and Spain. Sample material is recorded as cDNA or gDNA derived from T cells, B-cell-depleted T cells, or PBMCs.

In the original processing: By means of reference gene primer amplification, nucleated cell counts were estimated. Profiled with immunoSEQ multiplex PCR; TCRdb holds only in-frame clones, not every one. The D gene and trimming were derived from the DNA, and the V and J assignments and clone size from that table. The data show about 170,000 clones, roughly 90% seen once. V lost 4 bases to trimming and J lost 7 bases; unmatched junction nucleotides: 9. Per germline, CDR1 SGHNT and CDR2 YYREEE (reference sequence). CDR3 length: 16 residues. This sequence originates from a woman between 50 and 59 years old with acute or convalescent COVID-19. This sequence joins TRBV5-4 and TRBJ1-4; 11 bases fit TRBD1. Input material: peripheral blood. DNA for the CDR3: TGTGCCAGCAGCCCTCGGACAGGGGGCCGGGTTGAAAAACTGTTTTTT. Translation gives CASSPRTGGRVEKLFF.